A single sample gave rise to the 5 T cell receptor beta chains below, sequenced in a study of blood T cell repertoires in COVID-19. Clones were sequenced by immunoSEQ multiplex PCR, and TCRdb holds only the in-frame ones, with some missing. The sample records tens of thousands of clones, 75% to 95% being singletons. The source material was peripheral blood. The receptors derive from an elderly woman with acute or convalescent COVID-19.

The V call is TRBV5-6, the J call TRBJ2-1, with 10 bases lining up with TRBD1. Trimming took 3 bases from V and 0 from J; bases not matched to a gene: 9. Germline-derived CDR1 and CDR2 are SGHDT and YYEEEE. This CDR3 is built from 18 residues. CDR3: CASSSGTGDRNSYNEQFF. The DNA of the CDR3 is TGTGCCAGCAGCTCCGGGACAGGGGATCGTAACTCCTACAATGAGCAGTTCTTC. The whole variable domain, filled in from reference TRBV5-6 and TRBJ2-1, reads DAGVTQSPTHLIKTRGQQVTLRCSPKSGHDTVSWYQQALGQGPQFIFQYYEEEERQRGNFPDRFSGHQFPNYSSELNVNALLLGDSALYLCASSSGTGDRNSYNEQFFGPGTRLTVL.

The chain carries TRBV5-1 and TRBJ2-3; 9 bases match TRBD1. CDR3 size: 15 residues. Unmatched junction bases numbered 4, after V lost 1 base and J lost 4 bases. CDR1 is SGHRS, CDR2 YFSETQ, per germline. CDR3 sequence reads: CASSLWGQGADTQYF. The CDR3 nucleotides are TGCGCCAGCAGCTTGTGGGGACAGGGCGCAGATACGCAGTATTTT.

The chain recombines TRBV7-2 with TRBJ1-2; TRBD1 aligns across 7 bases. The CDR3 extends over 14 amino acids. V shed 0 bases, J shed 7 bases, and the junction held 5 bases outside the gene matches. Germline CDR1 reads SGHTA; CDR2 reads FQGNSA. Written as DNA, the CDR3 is TGTGCCAGCAGCTTAGCCCAGACAGGGTCTGGCTACACCTTC. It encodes CASSLAQTGSGYTF. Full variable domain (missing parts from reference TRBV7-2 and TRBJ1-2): GAGVSQSPSNKVTEKGKDVELRCDPISGHTALYWYRQSLGQGLEFLIYFQGNSAPDKSGLPSDRFSAERTGGSVSTLTIQRTQQEDSAVYLCASSLAQTGSGYTFGSGTRLTVV.

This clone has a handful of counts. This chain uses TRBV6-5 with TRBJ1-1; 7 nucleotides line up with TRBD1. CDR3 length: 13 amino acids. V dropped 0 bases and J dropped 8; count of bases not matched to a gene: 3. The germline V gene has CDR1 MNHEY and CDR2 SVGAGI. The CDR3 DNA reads TGTGCCAGCAGTTACTCGGAGGACAGGGAAGCTTTCTTT. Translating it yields CASSYSEDREAFF.

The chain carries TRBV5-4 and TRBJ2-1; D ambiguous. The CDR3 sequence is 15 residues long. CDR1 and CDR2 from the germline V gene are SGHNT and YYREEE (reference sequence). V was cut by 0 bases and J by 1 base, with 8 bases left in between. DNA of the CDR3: TGTGCCAGCAGCTTGGAGACTGGATCCTACAATGAGCAGTTCTTC. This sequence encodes CASSLETGSYNEQFF. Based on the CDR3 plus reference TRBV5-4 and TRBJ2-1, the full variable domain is ETGVTQSPTHLIKTRGQQVTLRCSSQSGHNTVSWYQQALGQGPQFIFQYYREEENGRGNFPPRFSGLQFPNYSSELNVNALELDDSALYLCASSLETGSYNEQFFGPGTRLTVL.